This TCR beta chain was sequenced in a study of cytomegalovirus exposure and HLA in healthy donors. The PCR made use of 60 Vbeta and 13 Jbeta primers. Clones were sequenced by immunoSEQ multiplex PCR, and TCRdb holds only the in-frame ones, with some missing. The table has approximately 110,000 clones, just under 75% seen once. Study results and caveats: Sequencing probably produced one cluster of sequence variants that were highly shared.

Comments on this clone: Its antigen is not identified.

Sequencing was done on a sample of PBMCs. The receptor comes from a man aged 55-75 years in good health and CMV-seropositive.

This CDR3 reads CASSLEVPRQAQSYEQYF. The CDR3 bases are TGCGCCAGCAGCTTGGAAGTCCCGAGACAGGCTCAATCCTACGAGCAGTACTTC. The rearrangement uses TRBV5-1 and TRBJ2-7, with D tentatively TRBD1 (6 bases). This CDR3 is built from 18 residues. V gave up 0 bases and J gave up 1 base, with 20 bases separating them. The germline V gene has CDR1 SGHRS and CDR2 YFSETQ. The whole variable domain, remainder taken from reference TRBV5-1 and TRBJ2-7, is KAGVTQTPRYLIKTRGQQVTLSCSPISGHRSVSWYQQTPGQGLQFLFEYFSETQRNKGNFPGRFSGRQFSNSRSEMNVSTLELGDSALYLCASSLEVPRQAQSYEQYFGPGTRLTVT.